What follows are 5 T cell receptor beta chains derived from one specimen sequenced in a study of cytomegalovirus exposure and HLA in healthy donors (dated by TCRdb to about 2017). Library preparation was by the immunoSEQ multiplex PCR assay. For the multiplex PCR, a mixture combining 60 forward primers for TCR Vbeta segments and 13 reverse primers for TCR Jbeta segments was used. Entries here come from immuneACCESS through TCRdb and include only in-frame sequences with V and J called. Some clones fail to appear in such tables; in the studies checked, an unresolved V gene covers under half of the shortfall, and the cause of the remainder is unknown. In this sample the table shows about 200,000 clones, more than 65% of which occur a single time. In total, the top ten clones hold about 3.4% of the sample. The material sequenced was PBMCs. The source of these receptors is a man aged 35-49 years in good health and CMV-seropositive.

The table lists this clone with a count of one. The rearrangement joins TRBV5-4 to TRBJ1-4; a possible D gene is TRBD1 (6 bases). CDR3 length equals 14 residues. CDR1 is SGHNT and CDR2 is YYREEE in the germline V gene (reference sequence). V was cut by 4 bases and J by 7 bases, with 14 bases left in between. CDR3 region: CASSNQGSSEKLFF. CDR3 bases: TGTGCCAGCAGCAATCAGGGGTCGAGTGAAAAACTGTTTTTT.

The J gene is TRBJ2-5, the V gene TRBV2; 8 nucleotides match TRBD2. V was pared by 4 bases and J by 5 bases, with 9 bases of the junction left unmatched. The CDR3 covers 15 residues. Germline V gene lookup returns CDR1 SNHLY and CDR2 FYNNEI. CDR3 coding DNA: TGTGCCAGCAGTGGTCAAGCGGGAGTTTGGGAGACCCAGTACTTC. Its translation is CASSGQAGVWETQYF.

The table lists this clone with a few counts. The V and J genes are TRBV19 and TRBJ2-4; TRBD1 aligns across 8 bases. This CDR3 contains 19 residues. The germline CDR1 and CDR2 sequences are LNHDA and SQIVND (reference sequence). The V and J ends lost 4 bases and 2 bases, in that order; junction bases with no gene match: 16. The chain's CDR3 is CASSKTGAGLSTSKNIQYF. CDR3 in DNA: TGTGCCAGTAGTAAGACAGGGGCCGGACTTTCTACTTCCAAAAACATTCAGTACTTC.

This chain joins TRBV11-3 and TRBJ1-2; 12 bases line up with TRBD1. The germline V gene has CDR1 SGHNT and CDR2 YENEEA. The CDR3 consists of 15 residues. Trimming removed 3 bases from V and 7 bases from J; junction bases left unmatched: 6. CDR3: CASSFPGQGASGYTF. The CDR3 DNA follows: TGTGCCAGCAGCTTCCCGGGACAGGGGGCCTCTGGCTACACCTTC.

The chain employs TRBV30 and TRBJ2-2, with 8 bases identical to TRBD2. This CDR3 has 15 residues. After removal of 2 bases from V and 7 bases from J, the junction contained 9 bases not matched to a gene. Germline V gene sequence: CDR1 GTSNPN, CDR2 SVGIG (reference sequence). CDR3 nucleotides: TGTGCCTGGAGTCAGAGCGGGAGTTGGAACGGGGAGCTGTTTTTT. It specifies CAWSQSGSWNGELFF.